Listed here are 23 T cell receptor beta chains from one sample, sequenced in a study of early T cells in non-severe SARS-CoV-2 infection. TCRdb reanalysed the 5' RACE reads using MiXCR and keeps one entry per CDR3 protein. This sample yields approximately 71,000 distinct CDR3 sequences, of which roughly an eighth are seen a single time; about 14% belongs to the top ten. The sequenced sample consisted of whole blood. The source is an adult who was a healthcare worker with PCR-confirmed SARS-CoV-2 infection or an uninfected control (not recorded which).

This clonotype has ten or more counts. V and J are TRBV11-1 and TRBJ2-7; D is undetermined. The CDR3 is made up of 15 amino acids. Germline CDR1 is SGHAT and CDR2 is FQDESV (reference sequence). The ends were cut back, 3 bases at V and 3 bases at J, with 15 bases in the middle. The CDR3 DNA is TGTGCCAGCAGCTTTCGTAATGGGCCCCACTACGAGCAGTACTTC. It is translated as CASSFRNGPHYEQYF.

The table lists this clonotype with a few counts. CDR3 nucleotides: TGTGCCATCAGAAACAGTCAGAATGAAAAACTGTTTTTT. Its protein product is CAIRNSQNEKLFF. The J gene is TRBJ1-4, the V gene TRBV10-3; D remains unclear. CDR3 length equals 13 residues. V lost 6 bases and J 5 bases, leaving 10 bases between the germline ends. CDR1 is ENHRY and CDR2 is SYGVKD in the germline V gene.

This clonotype was seen a few times. V gene TRBV20-1 combines with J gene TRBJ1-6; 8 bases fit TRBD1. This CDR3 spans 17 amino acids. The junction had 11 bases not matched to a gene; V was cut back by 0 bases and J by 7 bases. The germline V gene has CDR1 DFQATT and CDR2 SNEGSKA (reference sequence). The CDR3: CSARDGRGLPSNSPLHF. The CDR3 nucleotides are TGCAGTGCTAGAGATGGCAGGGGGCTACCGTCAAATTCACCCCTCCACTTT.

V gene TRBV7-2 combines with J gene TRBJ2-7, with 10 bases fitting TRBD1. Germline V gives CDR1 SGHTA, CDR2 FQGNSA. Trimming removed 8 bases from V and 5 bases from J; junction bases left unmatched: 9. CDR3 length: 14 amino acids. The CDR3 region is CASAPGTGDNEQYF. The CDR3 DNA reads as TGTGCCAGCGCCCCCGGGACAGGGGACAACGAGCAGTACTTC.

The rearrangement joins TRBV20-1 to TRBJ2-1; no definite D call. From germline, CDR1 is DFQATT and CDR2 SNEGSKA (reference sequence). V was clipped by 3 bases and J by 6 bases, with 15 bases between them. There are 14 residues in the CDR3. CDR3 region: CSARVGLGSNEQFF. CDR3 coding DNA: TGCAGTGCTAGGGTAGGGTTAGGGTCCAATGAGCAGTTCTTC.

V and J are TRBV7-9 and TRBJ2-1; D perhaps matches TRBD1 (5 bases). The length of the CDR3 is 13 residues. With 6 bases removed from V and 7 bases from J, the gap between germline ends came to 13 bases. The germline CDR1 and CDR2 sequences are SEHNR and FQNEAQ (reference sequence). The CDR3 region is CASRRPRGNEQFF. Written as DNA, the CDR3 is TGTGCCAGCAGGCGTCCTAGGGGAAATGAGCAGTTCTTC.

The chain combines TRBV6-5 with TRBJ1-6; tentatively, D is TRBD1 (5 bases). Germline V lookup: CDR1 MNHEY, CDR2 SVGAGI. This CDR3 comprises 15 residues. V lost 2 bases, J lost 5 bases, and 10 bases lay in between. The DNA of the CDR3 is TGTGCCAGCAGTTACGAAGGGGCGAATAATTCACCCCTCCACTTT. It is translated as CASSYEGANNSPLHF.

This clonotype was counted at least ten times. J is TRBJ1-1 and V is TRBV4-3; 7 bases match TRBD1. The CDR3 runs to 15 residues. Germline assignment: CDR1 LGHNA and CDR2 YSLEER. The V gene end was trimmed by 2 bases and the J gene end by 0 bases; junction bases not matched to a gene: 3. DNA of the CDR3: TGCGCCAGCAGCCAACGTCAGGGGGTGAACACTGAAGCTTTCTTT. This sequence encodes CASSQRQGVNTEAFF.

The chain joins TRBV20-1 to TRBJ2-1; no reliable D call. This CDR3 region has 13 residues. Germline V gene data show CDR1 as DFQATT and CDR2 as SNEGSKA (reference sequence). V gave up 5 bases and J gave up 5 bases, with 13 bases separating them. The CDR3 DNA sequence: TGCAGTGCTGTCACCTTGTCTGACAATGAGCAGTTCTTC. It codes for CSAVTLSDNEQFF.

This clonotype was seen only once. The rearrangement links TRBV11-1 to TRBJ1-1, with D possibly TRBD1 on 5 matching bases. CDR1 is SGHAT and CDR2 is FQDESV in the germline V gene (reference sequence). This CDR3 has 13 amino acids. The germline V and J ends were trimmed by 1 base and 3 bases, with 6 bases remaining between them. The chain's CDR3 is CASSLEGDTEAFF. In DNA, the CDR3 is TGTGCCAGCAGCTTAGAAGGGGACACTGAAGCTTTCTTT.

This clonotype was seen at least ten times. This chain joins TRBV2 and TRBJ2-7, with D uncertain. The germline V gene encodes CDR1 SNHLY and CDR2 FYNNEI. The CDR3 runs 11 residues. Trimming shortened V by 3 bases and J by 8 bases, and 8 bases separated the two germline ends. CDR3 in amino acids: CASSDQDQQYF. CDR3 bases: TGTGCCAGCAGTGACCAGGATCAGCAGTACTTC.

The V gene is TRBV7-7, the J gene TRBJ2-5, with 7 bases lining up with TRBD2. With 1 base clipped from V and 4 bases from J, the junction kept 6 bases outside the gene matches. The CDR3 length is 15 residues. Germline V gives CDR1 SSHAT, CDR2 FNYEAQ (reference sequence). The CDR3 loop reads CASSLVPGRGETQYF. In DNA, the CDR3 is TGTGCCAGCAGCTTAGTCCCGGGGAGGGGAGAGACCCAGTACTTC.

This sequence joins TRBV11-2 and TRBJ2-2; 12 bases map to TRBD2. The CDR3 has 16 residues. Germline values: CDR1 SGHAT, CDR2 FQNNGV. Losses at the gene ends were 2 bases for V and 4 bases for J; bases not matched to a gene: 2. CDR3 nucleotide sequence: TGTGCCAGCAGCTTACGACTAGCGGGGGCCACCGGGGAGCTGTTTTTT. Its protein product is CASSLRLAGATGELFF. Together with reference TRBV11-2 and TRBJ2-2, the CDR3 gives the full variable domain: EAGVAQSPRYKIIEKRQSVAFWCNPISGHATLYWYQQILGQGPKLLIQFQNNGVVDDSQLPKDRFSAERLKGVDSTLKIQPAKLEDSAVYLCASSLRLAGATGELFFGEGSRLTVL.

This clonotype showed up just once. V gene TRBV7-9 combines with J gene TRBJ1-1, with TRBD1 matching 7 bases. The CDR3 spans 15 residues. Germline-derived CDR1 and CDR2 are SEHNR and FQNEAQ (reference sequence). The trim removed 5 bases at V and 1 base at J, leaving 7 bases unmatched. CDR3 protein: CASSPRQGPNTEAFF. CDR3 nucleotide sequence: TGTGCCAGCAGCCCCAGACAGGGCCCGAACACTGAAGCTTTCTTT.

This clonotype was seen repeatedly, ten times or more. The rearrangement links TRBV10-2 to TRBJ2-3, with D perhaps TRBD1 (6 bases). The germline V gene encodes CDR1 WSHSY and CDR2 SAAADI. The CDR3 extends over 13 amino acids. With 8 bases removed from V and 2 bases from J, the gap between germline ends came to 11 bases. The CDR3 protein is CASLRTDTDTQYF. The CDR3, as DNA: TGCGCCAGCTTACGGACAGACACAGATACGCAGTATTTT.

This clonotype occurred a few times. The gene calls are TRBV7-2 and TRBJ2-2; a possible D gene is TRBD2 (5 bases). V was cut by 6 bases and J by 6 bases, with 11 bases left in between. CDR3 size: 13 residues. Looked up from germline, CDR1 is SGHTA and CDR2 is FQGNSA. The CDR3 here is CASRTEVAGELFF. The CDR3 DNA sequence: TGTGCCAGCAGGACGGAGGTTGCCGGGGAGCTGTTTTTT.

This clonotype occurred many times. This chain connects TRBV19 to TRBJ2-7; 10 nucleotides align to TRBD1. Trimming at V came to 3 bases and at J to 2 bases, leaving 7 bases not matched to a gene. This CDR3 has 16 amino acids. Germline V CDR1 and CDR2: LNHDA, SQIVND (reference sequence). The DNA for the CDR3 is TGTGCCAGTAGTATGGGGGGACAGGGGAACCCCTACGAGCAGTACTTC. Translating it yields CASSMGGQGNPYEQYF. Full variable domain (rest looked up from reference TRBV19 and TRBJ2-7): DGGITQSPKYLFRKEGQNVTLSCEQNLNHDAMYWYRQDPGQGLRLIYYSQIVNDFQKGDIAEGYSVSREKKESFPLTVTSAQKNPTAFYLCASSMGGQGNPYEQYFGPGTRLTVT.

Only a few counts were recorded for this clonotype. The V and J genes are TRBV27 and TRBJ1-2; no clear D gene. Germline loops: CDR1 MNHEY, CDR2 SMNVEV (reference sequence). The V and J ends lost 0 bases and 4 bases respectively, with 12 bases between them. The CDR3 contains 15 residues. CDR3 bases: TGTGCCAGCAGTTTATCGGAAGCAGGCTCCTATGGCTACACCTTC. Its translation is CASSLSEAGSYGYTF.

The J gene is TRBJ1-1, the V gene TRBV29-1; D is ambiguous. CDR1 is SQVTM, CDR2 ANQGSEA, per germline. The length of the CDR3 is 13 residues. With 5 bases removed from V and 0 bases from J, the gap between germline ends came to 10 bases. The CDR3 is CSVLAGLNTEAFF. DNA of the CDR3: TGCAGCGTTTTAGCAGGACTGAACACTGAAGCTTTCTTT.

This clonotype was seen repeatedly, ten times or more. The chain couples TRBV28 to TRBJ2-3, with TRBD2 matching over 14 bases. The CDR3 is 21 amino acids. The trim removed 5 bases at V and 0 bases at J, leaving 16 bases unmatched. CDR1 and CDR2 from the germline V gene are MDHEN and SYDVKM. CDR3 sequence (DNA): TGTGCCAGCAGTCCCTATCCCATGGGACTAGCGGGGGTCTCTAGCACAGATACGCAGTATTTT. Its protein is CASSPYPMGLAGVSSTDTQYF.

This rearrangement joins TRBV11-2 to TRBJ2-5; a weak D match, TRBD2 (6 bases). There are 14 residues in the CDR3. V was clipped by 1 base and J by 4 bases, with 10 bases between them. CDR1 is SGHAT and CDR2 is FQNNGV in the germline V gene. The CDR3 nucleotides read TGTGCCAGCAGCTTAGTTTTCGGGGGAGAGACCCAGTACTTC. This codes for CASSLVFGGETQYF.

At least ten counts were recorded for this clonotype. This CDR3 reads CASSGLGGYEQYF. In nucleotides, the CDR3 is TGTGCCAGCAGTGGTCTCGGGGGCTACGAGCAGTACTTC. The chain uses TRBV6-1 and TRBJ2-7; perhaps TRBD2 as D (6 bases). The CDR3 totals 13 residues. Germline V gene lookup returns CDR1 MNHNS and CDR2 SASEGT. With 4 bases removed from V and 3 bases from J, the gap between germline ends came to 10 bases.

V is TRBV19 and J is TRBJ1-2; possible D gene TRBD1, 6 bases. The CDR3 runs to 15 residues. Per germline, CDR1 LNHDA and CDR2 SQIVND (reference sequence). V was trimmed by 7 bases and J by 0 bases, leaving 15 bases between them. CDR3 protein: CASTPLRGPNYGYTF. CDR3 nucleotides: TGTGCCAGTACCCCCCTCAGGGGACCTAACTATGGCTACACCTTC. The variable domain in full, with the rest retrieved from reference TRBV19 and TRBJ1-2, is DGGITQSPKYLFRKEGQNVTLSCEQNLNHDAMYWYRQDPGQGLRLIYYSQIVNDFQKGDIAEGYSVSREKKESFPLTVTSAQKNPTAFYLCASTPLRGPNYGYTFGSGTRLTVV.